The clone carrying this T cell receptor (beta chain) was seen many times. Its antigen is currently unknown. Stored at -80 C, 2 million PBMCs were the source of the unsorted libraries. The data originate from a study of neurological immune-mediated disorders. General study findings and limits: HTLV-1-associated myelopathy had the most TCR clonal expansion, and multiple sclerosis had the least, less than healthy controls. Among expanded clones, no CDR3 amino acid sequences were shared across subjects, a pattern suggesting private repertoires in all groups.

TCRdb ran MiXCR on the 5' RACE reads and lists one entry per CDR3 protein. The sample lists tens of thousands of distinct CDR3 sequences; 13% to 15% were seen once. Germline CDR1 and CDR2: MDHEN and SYDVKM. Trimming pared 5 bases from V and 2 bases from J, leaving 16 bases between. The CDR3 runs to 16 residues. The specimen was PBMCs. The J gene is TRBJ2-1, the V gene TRBV28; tentative D call: TRBD2 (6 bases). The TCR was taken from a woman in her 50s in good health. DNA of the CDR3: TGTGCCAGCAGTCCCCTCGCCGCTAGCGCCTACAATGAGCAGTTCTTC. This codes for CASSPLAASAYNEQFF.